This TCR beta chain appears in the sequencing data of a study of cytomegalovirus exposure and HLA in healthy donors (dated by TCRdb to between 2016 and 2019). Describing the broader study: An earlier analysis of several hundred of the donors reported 250 to 300 Gb of sequence data and approximately 110 million unique TCR beta sequences from roughly 200 million T cells. An early release that covered about 600 HLA-typed donors contained around 300 gigabases of sequencing data and some 87 million unique TCR sequences. Of the roughly 430 genotyped donors, approximately 83% fell in the genetic ancestry cluster associated with self-reported Caucasian donors. The study aimed to test whether signatures of past pathogen exposure could be identified by cataloging public T cell receptors. The T cell repertoires of some 670 subjects were profiled by immunosequencing and related to cytomegalovirus serostatus. In addition to the first cohort of 650 to 800 subjects, a separate validation cohort of some 120 different subjects was used. To predict cytomegalovirus infection status, the study brought together high-throughput TCR immunosequencing, statistical association of individual TCRs with disease status, and machine learning. A later analysis re-analyzed previously published TCR beta repertoires from about 600 donors and added high-resolution HLA genotyping to study TCR occurrence patterns. Rather than drawing on any new phenotypic data, the later analysis identified candidate immune exposures from TCR beta sequences and the way those sequences occurred across donors. In an earlier analysis of 500 to 650 of the donors, high-throughput TCR beta sequencing was used to judge whether each TCR beta V gene segment behaved as functional or pseudogenic. Donor age, sex, ethnicity and CMV serostatus were collected together with the repertoire data. A later genetic analysis used genome-wide SNP genotypes for about 65% of the 666 donors, treating that subset as a discovery cohort. Every discovery cohort repertoire had been produced on one sequencing platform. Class I and class II HLA loci were covered by the typing at four-digit resolution. The number of typed donors differed by locus: about 629-630 for A, B, C, DRB1 and DQB1; approximately 520 for DQA1; some 610 for DPA1; and roughly 470 for DPB1. Roughly five DR-DQ haplotypes were treated as single units for association and clustering because of strong linkage in the cohort. Among some 400 genotyped donors of the cohort, an average of around 220,000 unique TCR beta nucleotide sequences was sequenced per donor, of which about 19% were non-productive. What the work shows at the level of the full study, not this receptor alone: A further reported finding was that TCR beta sequences accurately predicted the HLA-A and HLA-B alleles for most subjects in the first cohort. Several of the top co-occurrence clusters appeared to be linked to parvovirus B19, influenza, CMV and Epstein-Barr virus, according to a later analysis. In a later analysis, the rate of TCR association differed among HLA loci, with DRB1 alleles having the most associated TCRs and HLA-C alleles having the fewest. The earlier analysis of fewer than 750 of the donors excluded some 16 rarely observed V segments, including chromosome 9 orphons, because counts were too low. Presence/absence analyses assumed roughly uniform sequencing depth across donors, an assumption that may not hold. The 87-base-pair reads could not distinguish some IMGT-functional V segments, including TRBV6-2 and TRBV6-3, so those segments were excluded. Because HLA typing was unavailable for some donors at each locus, only the typed subset was used in association tests. In an earlier analysis of roughly 560 of the donors, most TCR beta V segments were observed in productive rearrangements about 87% or about 30% of the time, broadly matching IMGT annotations. Correlated functional status among segregating V segments might reflect linkage disequilibrium, but an unknown experimental factor could not be ruled out. In a later analysis, over 15,000 TCR beta sequences were associated with specific HLA alleles at a false discovery rate of 0.05. Across donors, most TCR sequences were observed very rarely, whereas some public TCRs were present in many individuals. The authors suggested that the approach could potentially be extended to other disease states and immunological phenotypes. In this cohort, only TCR beta chains were sequenced, and detectable features were limited by the absence of alpha or paired-chain data. A few of the identified cytomegalovirus-associated TCR beta chains were confirmed in vitro to be specific for cytomegalovirus antigens. Compared with equally common non-associated chains, HLA-associated TCR beta chains in a later analysis were more clonally expanded and had lower generation probabilities. A cluster of highly shared sequence variants was judged likely to be a technical artifact of the sequencing pipeline. For the cohort, immune exposure information was limited to CMV serostatus. In both the original and validation cohorts, the classifier was reported to diagnose cytomegalovirus status with high specificity and sensitivity. Assigning TCR associations to individual alleles was difficult when HLA alleles, especially DR and DQ, strongly co-occurred. A later genetic analysis associated a missense DCLRE1C variant with V-gene and J-gene trimming of TCR beta chains, and an independent cohort replicated the association. The study listed 150 to 200 TCR beta chains as associated with cytomegalovirus. In a later genetic analysis, fewer N-insertions in productive TCRs were reported among donors in an Asian-associated ancestry cluster than the roughly 700-donor mean. A later analysis found that most CMV-associated TCR beta chains appeared HLA-restricted, with HLA associations seemingly driven largely by CMV exposure.

The library was obtained by the immunoSEQ multiplex PCR assay. For the multiplex PCR, a mixture combining 60 forward primers for TCR Vbeta segments and 13 reverse primers for TCR Jbeta segments was used. The CDR3 region of rearranged TCR beta genes was amplified from genomic DNA by a multiplex PCR assay. Amplified TCR beta libraries were sequenced as 87-base-pair reads on the Illumina HiSeq System. Per the authors' processing: In a later analysis, tens of millions of unique TCR beta chains were counted across the roughly 610 repertoires, and about 10 million of these chains were shared by at least two donors. To remove PCR and sequencing errors, raw reads were error-corrected and collapsed into unique sequences using a nearest-neighbor algorithm that merged closely related sequences. V, D and J gene segments were assigned by aligning CDR3 sequences to IMGT reference sequences. For a sequence to be retained, a match of at least six nucleotides was required to both a V gene segment and a J gene segment. Rearrangements were classified as productive when the CDR3 lacked stop codons and remained in frame with V and J, and all other rearrangements were classified as non-productive. Following IMGT convention, CDR3 was defined as the stretch from the second conserved V-encoded cysteine to the conserved J-encoded phenylalanine. The earlier analysis of about 620 of the donors excluded sequences that lacked an unambiguous match to a single V gene segment. An earlier analysis of under 750 of the donors called V segments functional above 56.7% productive rearrangements and segregating when the between-donor standard deviation exceeded 5%. To diagnose cytomegalovirus status from the catalog of TCR beta chain sequences, a statistical classification framework was built. V and J gene assignment, in a later analysis, came from comparing TCR nucleotide sequences with IMGT/GENE-DB human TR gene sequences. Using the TCRdist pipeline, a later analysis assigned CDR3 sequences along with most-parsimonious VDJ recombination scenarios. A later analysis defined each TCR beta chain by its CDR3 amino acid sequence plus V-gene family, and excluded reads lacking a unique V-gene family. As a way to deal with suspected cross-contamination and a sequencing artifact, a later analysis dropped more than 500 nucleotide sequences that were highly shared and had low generation probability. For each public chain, a later analysis derived a clonal expansion index from normalized ranks of inferred template counts within each repertoire. In a later analysis, generation probabilities were computed using a VDJ recombination model fitted to out-of-frame rearrangements, and the results were checked against IGoR. Hypergeometric tests were used in a later analysis to score TCR-TCR, TCR-HLA and TCR-CMV co-occurrence, with a repertoire-size bias correction applied to the TCR pairs. To estimate false discovery rates, a later analysis permuted the HLA or CMV assignments 20 times. In a later analysis, co-occurring TCRs were grouped with DBSCAN, and TCRdist sequence similarity was added when clustering was performed within HLA-allele-positive subsets. For co-occurrence clustering, repertoires with fewer than 30,000 or more than 120,000 public chains were excluded, along with five or six repertoires with anomalous nucleotide sharing. TCRdb carries this immuneACCESS record with in-frame sequences only. Its versions omit some clonotypes, under half of them owing to an unresolved V gene in the studies checked, with the rest unexplained. Clonal size and the V and J genes are those of that table, whereas D and trimming came from the DNA. This sample comprises 95,000 to 110,000 clones, 73% of them detected only once. 7% to 8% of the sample comes from the top ten.

Taken from the germline V gene, the CDR1 and CDR2 loops are MNHNS and SASEGT. Counted from cysteine to phenylalanine, this CDR3 has 13 amino acids. The DNA shown is the 39-base CDR3, in frame from base 1. Germline trimming: 6 bases from V, 7 bases from J; junction bases outside gene matches: 4. As for this clone: Its binding antigen is unknown. One base away there is no much larger clone; base qualities are not given.

In total, approximately 610 healthy bone marrow donors made up the cohort. At the time of sampling, all cohort members were nominally healthy, though unrecorded immune exposures were likely present. The donor was CMV seronegative and belonged to the group of 320 or so seronegative cohort members. A peripheral blood sample was provided by each donor, and peripheral blood mononuclear cells were used for TCR beta sequencing. Genomic DNA extraction from the blood cell samples was performed with the Qiagen DNeasy Blood Extraction Kit. The sequence came from a man in his thirties or forties in good health and CMV-seronegative. The sequencing sample was made of PBMCs. The sequence joins TRBV6-1 to TRBJ1-4; 8 bases in between match TRBD1. The CDR3 amino acid sequence is: CASRVTGVEKLFF. The sequenced DNA is TGTGCCAGCAGAGTGACAGGGGTTGAAAAACTGTTTTTT.